The 9 T cell receptor beta chains below come from one sample, sequenced in a study of glioma-infiltrating T cells. The iRepertoire nested amplicon-rescue multiplex PCR amplified TCR alpha and beta CDR3s from RNA. TCRdb passed the multiplex PCR reads through MiXCR, listing each CDR3 protein once. The table has approximately 190,000 distinct CDR3 sequences, over 25% seen once; the top ten hold just over 20%. Sequenced: glioma tissue, nonneoplastic brain tissue, or PBMCs (not recorded which). These receptors were obtained from a human donor with low-grade glioma or glioblastoma, undergoing nonglioma brain surgery, or in good health (not recorded which).

Details on this clonotype: A read error is likely, as this CDR3 ends without the conserved phenylalanine or tryptophan. V usage is TRBV11-2 and J usage is TRBJ2-7; 7 bases are a match to TRBD1. Unmatched junction bases numbered 10, after V lost 4 bases and J lost 4 bases. The germline gives CDR1 SGHAT, CDR2 FQNNGV. This CDR3 is built from 15 residues. Here the CDR3 reads CASSSYRDSSYEQYS. CDR3 DNA: TGTGCCAGCAGCTCGTACCGGGACAGCTCATACGAGCAGTACTCC.

As regards this clonotype: One end of the junction does not line up with germline, which may come from a read error. V is TRBV7-6 and J is TRBJ2-2; 16 bases are shared with TRBD2. The CDR3 runs 19 residues. Germline lookup yields CDR1 SGHVS and CDR2 FNYEAQ. CDR3 sequence (DNA): TGTGCCAGCAGCCGCCCGGGACTAGCGGGAGGGCTTAACACCGGGGAGCTGCTTTTT. Translated, it gives CASSRPGLAGGLNTGELLF.

Many counts were recorded for this clonotype. This chain connects TRBV24-1 to TRBJ1-5, with D possibly TRBD1 on 5 matching bases. V was trimmed by 9 bases and J by 7 bases, leaving 15 bases between them. This CDR3 has 13 residues. CDR1 is KGHDR and CDR2 is SFDVKD in the germline V gene. CDR3 DNA sequence: TGTGCCACCCATAGAAGGGGAAGGCAGCCCCAGCATTTT. Its translation: CATHRRGRQPQHF.

The sample holds many counts of this clonotype. This chain joins TRBV12-3 or TRBV12-4 and TRBJ2-1, with D tentatively TRBD2 (6 bases). This CDR3 region has 12 residues. Trimming took off 7 bases at V and 10 bases at J, with 14 bases between the two ends. The CDR3: CASTRDSGEQFF. CDR3 in DNA: TGTGCCAGCACCCGGGACTCCGGCGAGCAGTTCTTC.

Turning to this clonotype: The junction differs from germline at one of its ends, possibly a read error. This chain joins TRBV6-6 and TRBJ2-5; 9 positions match TRBD2. Per the germline V gene, CDR1 is MNHNY and CDR2 is SVGAGI (reference sequence). The CDR3 is made up of 16 amino acids. This CDR3 reads CASSARTAGGLDTQCF. Here the CDR3 DNA reads TGTGCCAGCAGCGCTAGAACAGCGGGAGGCCTAGATACCCAGTGCTTC.

Here the CDR3 reads CAISLRGRGASGQYF. Written as DNA, the CDR3 is TGTGCCATCAGTCTTAGAGGGAGGGGAGCTTCTGGGCAGTATTTT. The chain uses TRBV10-3 and TRBJ2-3; 7 bases match TRBD2. CDR1 ENHRY and CDR2 SYGVKD come from the germline V gene. V shed 5 bases, J shed 11 bases, and the junction held 16 bases outside the gene matches. The CDR3 is made up of 15 amino acids.

A word on this clonotype: This may stem from a read error, because a much larger clone lies one nucleotide away. CDR3 region: CASSQRPGPWREKLFF. The CDR3 DNA follows: TGTGCCAGCAGCCAAAGACCGGGACCCTGGAGGGAAAAACTGTTTTTT. The rearrangement uses TRBV7-6 and TRBJ1-4, with D perhaps TRBD1 (5 bases). Germline lookup yields CDR1 SGHVS and CDR2 FNYEAQ. This CDR3 has 16 amino acids. Trimming left V 5 bases short and J 8 bases short, with 21 bases between.

This clonotype has only a few counts. The chain recombines TRBV29-1 with TRBJ1-2; possibly TRBD1 for D (5 bases). CDR3 size: 12 residues. Germline CDR1 reads SQVTM; CDR2 reads ANQGSEA. V was trimmed by 6 bases and J by 4 bases, leaving 12 bases between them. CDR3 residues: CSVSPGGYGYTF. CDR3 nucleotide sequence: TGCAGCGTATCTCCGGGGGGCTATGGCTACACCTTC.

The table lists this clonotype with many counts. This rearrangement joins TRBV6-2 or TRBV6-3 to TRBJ1-1, with 12 bases that match TRBD1. V lost 1 base, J lost 5 bases, and 5 bases stayed unmatched. Germline V gene data show CDR1 as MNHEY and CDR2 as SVGEGT. The CDR3 covers 16 residues. The CDR3 is CASSYWDRGRGTEAFF. The CDR3 region has the DNA TGTGCCAGCAGTTACTGGGACAGGGGGCGCGGGACTGAAGCTTTCTTT.